These T cell receptor beta chains were read from a single sample in a study of cytomegalovirus exposure and HLA in healthy donors. Clones were read by immunoSEQ multiplex PCR, and TCRdb kept only the in-frame ones, dropping some. The sample includes 150,000 to 200,000 clones, 82% seen only once; the top ten take less than 1.6%. Sequences were obtained from PBMCs. These receptors came from a girl aged 10-17 years in good health and CMV-seropositive. CDR3s include the opening cysteine and the closing phenylalanine or tryptophan.

J gene: TRBJ1-2; V gene: TRBV6-1; CDR3 protein: CASSDISRGPHYGYTF
J gene: TRBJ2-7; V gene: TRBV4-1; CDR3 protein: CASSQAPGTGRAYEQYF
J gene: TRBJ2-3; V gene: TRBV11-2; CDR3 protein: CASSLFPTERESWDTQYF
J gene: TRBJ1-2; V gene: TRBV28; CDR3 protein: CASSYSLGPIDGYTF
J gene: TRBJ2-3; V gene: TRBV6-1; CDR3 protein: CASSGGRGRPDTQYF
J gene: TRBJ2-7; V gene: TRBV15; CDR3 protein: CATSRVRDEQYF
J gene: TRBJ2-3; V gene: TRBV5-1; CDR3 protein: CASSLAWTTGGDTQYF
J gene: TRBJ1-2; V gene: TRBV27; CDR3 protein: CASSLYGTELGVYGYTF
J gene: TRBJ2-1; V gene: TRBV28; CDR3 protein: CASSSSGSYYNEQFF
J gene: TRBJ2-5; V gene: TRBV27; CDR3 protein: CASSRQGGETQYF
J gene: TRBJ2-7; V gene: TRBV4-3; CDR3 protein: CASSNRGGEQYF
J gene: TRBJ2-1; V gene: TRBV5-1; CDR3 protein: CASSLGGPGGSLNEQFF
J gene: TRBJ1-5; V gene: TRBV4-2; CDR3 protein: CASSITRRGLHSNQPQHF
J gene: TRBJ2-1; V gene: TRBV5-4; CDR3 protein: CASSPVEGEQFF
J gene: TRBJ2-7; V gene: TRBV7-8; CDR3 protein: CASSSGLAGVYEQYF
J gene: TRBJ2-3; V gene: TRBV2; CDR3 protein: CASTFGTIVRYVSTDTQYF
J gene: TRBJ1-3; V gene: TRBV2; CDR3 protein: CASARRGGDGSTIYF
J gene: TRBJ2-1; V gene: TRBV2; CDR3 protein: CASRVRGPSDEQFF
J gene: TRBJ1-4; V gene: TRBV18; CDR3 protein: CASSPRPTGEKLFF
J gene: TRBJ2-3; V gene: TRBV19; CDR3 protein: CASSGLRNTQYF
J gene: TRBJ1-4; V gene: TRBV10-3; CDR3 protein: CAISESTGYNEKLFF
J gene: TRBJ2-7; V gene: TRBV5-1; CDR3 protein: CASSFSTSGRPNEQYF
J gene: TRBJ1-1; V gene: TRBV7-8; CDR3 protein: CASSSMEHTEAFF
J gene: TRBJ1-2; V gene: TRBV5-1; CDR3 protein: CASSSFPGQGVFNYGYTF
J gene: TRBJ1-1; V gene: TRBV29-1; CDR3 protein: CSVGRDSEAFF
J gene: TRBJ1-1; V gene: TRBV7-9; CDR3 protein: CASSLAQGGTEAFF
J gene: TRBJ1-2; V gene: TRBV2; CDR3 protein: CASSEGGYYGYTF
J gene: TRBJ2-5; V gene: TRBV6-5; CDR3 protein: CASSEDRVGETQYF
J gene: TRBJ2-3; V gene: TRBV2; CDR3 protein: CASSSSGGALDTQYF
J gene: TRBJ2-5; V gene: TRBV11-2; CDR3 protein: CASSLGGGAVETQYF
J gene: TRBJ2-7; V gene: TRBV29-1; CDR3 protein: CSAGGTFEQYF
J gene: TRBJ1-2; V gene: TRBV28; CDR3 protein: CASSLPDRAYGYTF
J gene: TRBJ1-5; V gene: TRBV7-2; CDR3 protein: CASRRTGDQPQHF
J gene: TRBJ2-2; V gene: TRBV7-2; CDR3 protein: CASSRSGFTGELFF
J gene: TRBJ1-2; V gene: TRBV19; CDR3 protein: CASSEPGQGFYVF